Listed below are T cell receptor beta chains from one sample, sequenced in a study of blood T cell repertoires in COVID-19. The method was immunoSEQ multiplex PCR; TCRdb's version includes in-frame clones alone and lacks a portion of them. The sample carries 35,000 to 50,000 clones, roughly 84% recorded once. Sequencing was carried out using peripheral blood. The receptors stem from a woman in her 70s in a cohort sampled during active COVID-19. Both conserved end residues are part of each CDR3. Each record gives: D gene, V gene, J gene, clone size, CDR3 DNA, CDR3 protein. A D gene is named only where the DNA matches it firmly. Clone size is stated in some rows and not others, as once, few, many or a class when expanded.

D: TRBD2; V: TRBV7-2; J: TRBJ2-2; size: NA; DNA: TGTGCCAGCAGCTTAGGACCCATAGCGGGAACGAACACCGGGGAGCTGTTTTTT; CDR3: CASSLGPIAGTNTGELFF
D: TRBD1; V: TRBV28; J: TRBJ2-6; size: NA; DNA: TGTGCCAGCAGTTTACCCACCGGGACAGGGGGCAAATACTCTGGGGCCAACGTCCTGACTTTC; CDR3: CASSLPTGTGGKYSGANVLTF
D: NA; V: TRBV11-2; J: TRBJ2-5; size: NA; DNA: TGTGCCAGCAGCTTAGGTCGAGAGACCCAGTACTTC; CDR3: CASSLGRETQYF
D: TRBD1; V: TRBV27; J: TRBJ2-7; size: NA; DNA: TGTGCCAGCAGTTTTCAGGGGGCCTACGAGCAGTACTTC; CDR3: CASSFQGAYEQYF
D: TRBD2; V: TRBV6-6; J: TRBJ2-3; size: NA; DNA: TGTGCCAGCAGTTACTCGACGCTAGCGGACCCAGATACGCAGTATTTT; CDR3: CASSYSTLADPDTQYF
D: TRBD1; V: TRBV27; J: TRBJ1-6; size: NA; DNA: TGTGCCAGCAGTTTATCGACAGGGGGGAATTCACCCCTCCACTTT; CDR3: CASSLSTGGNSPLHF
D: TRBD1; V: TRBV19; J: TRBJ2-3; size: NA; DNA: TGTGCCAGTAGTAGGGGCCGGGACAGGGCCTCAGATACGCAGTATTTT; CDR3: CASSRGRDRASDTQYF
D: TRBD2; V: TRBV5-3; J: TRBJ2-1; size: NA; DNA: TGTGCCAGAATTCCTAGCGGGAGAAGGTTTTGCTACAATGAGCAGTTCTTC; CDR3: CARIPSGRRFCYNEQFF
D: NA; V: TRBV19; J: TRBJ2-3; size: NA; DNA: TGTGCCAGTAGTACGGCGGGCCGCACAGATACGCAGTATTTT; CDR3: CASSTAGRTDTQYF
D: TRBD1; V: TRBV6-5; J: TRBJ1-2; size: NA; DNA: TGTGCCAGCAGTCCGACGTGGGGACAGGGGTATGGCTACACCTTC; CDR3: CASSPTWGQGYGYTF
D: TRBD2; V: TRBV2; J: TRBJ2-7; size: NA; DNA: TGTGCCAGCACCCCGGGACTAGCGGGAGGCGAGCAGTACTTC; CDR3: CASTPGLAGGEQYF
D: TRBD1; V: TRBV27; J: TRBJ2-7; size: NA; DNA: TGTGCCAGCAGTAGCAGGGGGAACGAGCAGTACTTC; CDR3: CASSSRGNEQYF
D: NA; V: TRBV28; J: TRBJ2-3; size: NA; DNA: TGTGCCAGCAGCTCTCGGGGGAGTTCTGGTTTCACAGATACGCAGTATTTT; CDR3: CASSSRGSSGFTDTQYF
D: NA; V: TRBV4-1; J: TRBJ2-2; size: NA; DNA: TGCGCCAGCAGCCAAGCCCCGGGAGCCGGGGAGCTGTTTTTT; CDR3: CASSQAPGAGELFF
D: NA; V: TRBV4-1; J: TRBJ1-4; size: NA; DNA: TGCGCCAGCAGCCAGTCCGGGGTTGCTAATGAAAAACTGTTTTTT; CDR3: CASSQSGVANEKLFF
D: TRBD1; V: TRBV6-5; J: TRBJ2-2; size: NA; DNA: TGTGCCAGCAACAGGGGACGAGTGACCGGGGAGCTGTTTTTT; CDR3: CASNRGRVTGELFF
D: NA; V: TRBV7-2; J: TRBJ1-1; size: few; DNA: TGTGCCAGCAGCCCGTTCCTCAGTGGCGGCACTGAAGCTTTCTTT; CDR3: CASSPFLSGGTEAFF
D: TRBD2; V: TRBV10-1; J: TRBJ2-3; size: NA; DNA: TGCGCCAGCAGTCTCTCTACTAGCGGGGGAAAAGATACGCAGTATTTT; CDR3: CASSLSTSGGKDTQYF
D: TRBD2; V: TRBV6-4; J: TRBJ2-7; size: NA; DNA: TGTGCCAGCAGCCTTCCCCGGAGCGGGAGCCTCTACGAGCAGTACTTC; CDR3: CASSLPRSGSLYEQYF
D: TRBD2; V: TRBV27; J: TRBJ2-7; size: NA; DNA: TGTGCCAGCAGTTTGCGAGCGGGAGGGCCCTCGCCCTACGAGCAGTACTTC; CDR3: CASSLRAGGPSPYEQYF
D: TRBD2; V: TRBV9; J: TRBJ2-3; size: few; DNA: TGTGCCAGCAGCACAAGCGGGACTAGCACAGATACGCAGTATTTT; CDR3: CASSTSGTSTDTQYF
D: TRBD2; V: TRBV27; J: TRBJ2-5; size: NA; DNA: TGTGCCAGCAGTTCATGGGGGACTAGGGAAGAGACCCAGTACTTC; CDR3: CASSSWGTREETQYF
D: TRBD1; V: TRBV5-1; J: TRBJ1-4; size: once; DNA: TGCGCCAGCAGCTTTCAGGGGGCTTCTGAAAAACTGTTTTTT; CDR3: CASSFQGASEKLFF
D: NA; V: TRBV28; J: TRBJ2-1; size: NA; DNA: TGTGCCAGCAGTTTATTCGGTTCCGCAGGGGTAAGACTTGGGCAGTTCTTC; CDR3: CASSLFGSAGVRLGQFF
D: NA; V: TRBV28; J: TRBJ1-5; size: NA; DNA: TGTGCCAGTGGTTCCACAGGGAACGTAGGTCAGCCCCAGCATTTT; CDR3: CASGSTGNVGQPQHF
D: TRBD1; V: TRBV28; J: TRBJ2-7; size: NA; DNA: TGTGCCAGCAGTCCGACAGGGATGGGCGAGCAGTACTTC; CDR3: CASSPTGMGEQYF
D: TRBD2; V: TRBV6-2/TRBV6-3; J: TRBJ2-3; size: NA; DNA: TGTGCCAGCAGTTACTGGGGCGGGAGAGGTACAGATACGCAGTATTTT; CDR3: CASSYWGGRGTDTQYF
D: NA; V: TRBV27; J: TRBJ1-1; size: once; DNA: TGTGCCAGCAGTCAGGGGCGGACTGAAGCTTTCTTT; CDR3: CASSQGRTEAFF
D: TRBD1; V: TRBV28; J: TRBJ1-1; size: NA; DNA: TGTGCCAGCAGTCCAGGGACAGGGCGCGGCACTGAAGCTTTCTTT; CDR3: CASSPGTGRGTEAFF
D: TRBD1; V: TRBV28; J: TRBJ1-4; size: NA; DNA: TGTGCCAGCAGTCATGGGACAGAACCGGAAAAACTGTTTTTT; CDR3: CASSHGTEPEKLFF
D: NA; V: TRBV4-1; J: TRBJ1-5; size: NA; DNA: TGCGCCAGCAGCCAAGGTCGAGTTTTCCAGCCCCAGCATTTT; CDR3: CASSQGRVFQPQHF
D: NA; V: TRBV4-1; J: TRBJ1-1; size: NA; DNA: TGCGCCAGCAGCCGAGCCGGGACTGAAGCTTTCTTT; CDR3: CASSRAGTEAFF
D: NA; V: TRBV6-2/TRBV6-3; J: TRBJ2-3; size: NA; DNA: TGTGCCAGCAGCCCTTATCTAAGCGGCACAGATACGCAGTATTTT; CDR3: CASSPYLSGTDTQYF
D: NA; V: TRBV7-2; J: TRBJ2-2; size: NA; DNA: TGTGCCAGCAGCTTAGACGGGGGGCTACACACCGGGGAGCTGTTTTTT; CDR3: CASSLDGGLHTGELFF
D: NA; V: TRBV2; J: TRBJ2-7; size: NA; DNA: TGTGCCAGCAGTGACGTTTTGACTCGATCGGGAAAGCAGTACTTC; CDR3: CASSDVLTRSGKQYF
D: TRBD1; V: TRBV5-1; J: TRBJ2-5; size: NA; DNA: TGCGCCAGCAGCACTGGACAGGGGGCGGTAGAGACCCAGTACTTC; CDR3: CASSTGQGAVETQYF
D: TRBD1; V: TRBV18; J: TRBJ2-1; size: few; DNA: TGTGCCAGCTCAATCGGACAGGGTAACAATGAGCAGTTCTTC; CDR3: CASSIGQGNNEQFF
D: TRBD1; V: TRBV28; J: TRBJ2-6; size: once; DNA: TGTGCCAGCAGTGCCTCCGGGACAGGGGTCTCTGGGGCCAACGTCCTGACTTTC; CDR3: CASSASGTGVSGANVLTF
D: TRBD1; V: TRBV19; J: TRBJ2-2; size: NA; DNA: TGTGCCAGTAGCCCCCTCGACAGGGGGCGGACCGGGGAGCTGTTTTTT; CDR3: CASSPLDRGRTGELFF
D: TRBD1; V: TRBV6-5; J: TRBJ1-1; size: NA; DNA: TGTGCCAGCAGGAGGCAGGGGGCATTAAACACTGAAGCTTTCTTT; CDR3: CASRRQGALNTEAFF
D: NA; V: TRBV9; J: TRBJ1-5; size: NA; DNA: TGTGCCAGCAGCCCACGCGTACGGTACAGCAATCAGCCCCAGCATTTT; CDR3: CASSPRVRYSNQPQHF
D: NA; V: TRBV12-3/TRBV12-4; J: TRBJ2-7; size: NA; DNA: TGTGCCAGCAGTAGACTGGGCGAGCAGTACTTC; CDR3: CASSRLGEQYF
D: NA; V: TRBV7-9; J: TRBJ1-4; size: NA; DNA: TGTGCCAGCAGCTTCCAGGCGAAAAAACTGTTTTTT; CDR3: CASSFQAKKLFF
D: TRBD1; V: TRBV9; J: TRBJ1-1; size: few; DNA: TGTGCCAGCAGCGTAGAGGGGACAGGGGTGTCTGAAGCTTTCTTT; CDR3: CASSVEGTGVSEAFF
D: NA; V: TRBV14; J: TRBJ2-5; size: NA; DNA: TGTGCCAGCAGCCAAGAAGGAGGGGGCATAATGGAGACCCAGTACTTC; CDR3: CASSQEGGGIMETQYF
D: NA; V: TRBV5-8; J: TRBJ2-3; size: NA; DNA: TGTGCCAGCAGCTTGCGGTCCACGGATACGCAGTATTTT; CDR3: CASSLRSTDTQYF
D: NA; V: TRBV9; J: TRBJ2-6; size: NA; DNA: TGTGCCAGCAGCCCACACCCCAGCTCTGGGGCCAACGTCCTGACTTTC; CDR3: CASSPHPSSGANVLTF
D: NA; V: TRBV3-1/TRBV3-2; J: TRBJ2-7; size: NA; DNA: TGTGCCAGCAGCCAAGGACAGGGAGGCGAGCAGTACTTC; CDR3: CASSQGQGGEQYF
D: TRBD2; V: TRBV27; J: TRBJ2-1; size: NA; DNA: TGTGCCAGCAGGCCCAAGGCGGGACTAGCGGATAACAATGAGCAGTTCTTC; CDR3: CASRPKAGLADNNEQFF
D: NA; V: TRBV30; J: TRBJ2-4; size: once; DNA: TGTGCCTCCTCTCTTAATTCAGCCAAAAACATTCAGTACTTC; CDR3: CASSLNSAKNIQYF
D: TRBD1; V: TRBV2; J: TRBJ1-1; size: once; DNA: TGTGCCAGCAGTTATCGACAGGGGGCCGGAGGAGCTTTCTTT; CDR3: CASSYRQGAGGAFF
D: TRBD2; V: TRBV7-2; J: TRBJ2-5; size: NA; DNA: TGTGCCAGCAGCCCACGGACTAGCAGAGAGACCCAGTACTTC; CDR3: CASSPRTSRETQYF